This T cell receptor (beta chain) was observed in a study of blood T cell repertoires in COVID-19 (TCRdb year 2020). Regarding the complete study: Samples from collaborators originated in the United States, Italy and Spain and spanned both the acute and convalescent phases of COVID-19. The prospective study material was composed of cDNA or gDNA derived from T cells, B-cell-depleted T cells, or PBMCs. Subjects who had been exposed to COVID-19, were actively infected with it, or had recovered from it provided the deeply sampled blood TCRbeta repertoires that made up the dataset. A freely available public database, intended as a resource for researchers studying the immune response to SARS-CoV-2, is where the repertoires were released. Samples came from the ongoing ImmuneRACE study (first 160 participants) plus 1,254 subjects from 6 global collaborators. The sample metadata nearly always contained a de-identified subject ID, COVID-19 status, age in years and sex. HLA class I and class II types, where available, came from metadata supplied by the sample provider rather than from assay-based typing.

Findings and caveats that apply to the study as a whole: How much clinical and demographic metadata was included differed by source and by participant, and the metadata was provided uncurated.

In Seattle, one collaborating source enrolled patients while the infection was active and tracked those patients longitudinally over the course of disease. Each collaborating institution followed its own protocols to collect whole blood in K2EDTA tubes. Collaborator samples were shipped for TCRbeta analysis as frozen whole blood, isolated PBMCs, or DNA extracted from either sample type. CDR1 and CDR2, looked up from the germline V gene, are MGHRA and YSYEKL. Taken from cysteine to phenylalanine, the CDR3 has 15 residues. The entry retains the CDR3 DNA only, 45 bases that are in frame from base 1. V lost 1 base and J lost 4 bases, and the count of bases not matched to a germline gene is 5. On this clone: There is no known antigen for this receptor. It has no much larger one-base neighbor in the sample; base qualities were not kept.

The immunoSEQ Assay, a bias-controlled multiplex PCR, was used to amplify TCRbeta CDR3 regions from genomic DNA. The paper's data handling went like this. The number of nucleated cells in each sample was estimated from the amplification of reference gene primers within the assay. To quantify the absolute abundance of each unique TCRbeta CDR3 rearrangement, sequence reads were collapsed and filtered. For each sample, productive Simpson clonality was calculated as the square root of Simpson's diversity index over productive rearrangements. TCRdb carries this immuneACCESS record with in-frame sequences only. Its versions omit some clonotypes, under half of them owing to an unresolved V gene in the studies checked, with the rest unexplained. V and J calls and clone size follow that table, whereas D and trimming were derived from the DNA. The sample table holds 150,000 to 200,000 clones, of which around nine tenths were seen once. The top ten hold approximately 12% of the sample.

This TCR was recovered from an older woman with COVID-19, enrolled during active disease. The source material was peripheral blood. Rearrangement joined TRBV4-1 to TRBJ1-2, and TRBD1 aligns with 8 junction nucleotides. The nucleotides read TGCGCCAGCAGCCAAGCCTTGGACAGGGCCTATGGCTACACCTTC. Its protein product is CASSQALDRAYGYTF.